A single sample gave rise to the 8 T cell receptor beta chains below, sequenced in a study of blood T cell repertoires in COVID-19 (TCRdb year 2020). Library prep was done by the immunoSEQ multiplex PCR assay. The table comes from immuneACCESS by way of TCRdb, which keeps in-frame sequences with V and J called. Part of the clones is missing from these tables; in studies checked, under half for an unresolved V gene and the rest for unknown reasons. Present in this sample are a few hundred thousand clones, roughly 90% of which were seen just once. 0.7% to 1% of the sample rests with the top ten. The source material was peripheral blood. These receptors all come from a man in his late teens or twenties with COVID-19, enrolled during active disease.

The CDR3, as DNA: TGCAGCGTTCCAGGACAGGCGAGCTCCTACAATGAGCAGTTCTTC. Amino acids: CSVPGQASSYNEQFF. The V gene is TRBV29-1, the J gene TRBJ2-1; 7 nucleotides agree with TRBD1. The CDR3 is made up of 15 amino acids. Germline CDR1 reads SQVTM; CDR2 reads ANQGSEA. Germline trimming cut 5 bases from V and 0 bases from J; bases unmatched to any gene: 7.

The chain recombines TRBV27 with TRBJ1-5; tentatively, D is TRBD1 (5 bases). Germline V gene sequence: CDR1 MNHEY, CDR2 SMNVEV (reference sequence). The germline V and J ends were trimmed by 0 bases and 6 bases, with 9 bases remaining between them. The CDR3 consists of 14 residues. CDR3 nucleotide sequence: TGTGCCAGCAGTTTATCACCCCAGGGTCAGCCCCAGCATTTT. This sequence encodes CASSLSPQGQPQHF.

J is TRBJ2-5 and V is TRBV4-2; 8 bases agree with TRBD2. With 0 bases clipped from V and 4 bases from J, the junction kept 7 bases outside the gene matches. CDR1 and CDR2 from the germline V gene are LGHNA and YNFKEQ. The CDR3 sequence is 16 residues long. The CDR3 DNA reads TGTGCCAGCAGCCAAGATCGGAGCGGGAGCGGAGAGACCCAGTACTTC. This gives the protein CASSQDRSGSGETQYF.

V is TRBV2 and J is TRBJ2-7; tentatively, D is TRBD1 (7 bases). Trimming shortened V by 6 bases and J by 1 base, and 13 bases separated the two germline ends. The CDR3 totals 14 residues. CDR1 and CDR2 (germline): SNHLY, FYNNEI. Here the CDR3 reads CASRHRGLSYEQYF. The CDR3 DNA reads as TGTGCCAGCAGGCACAGGGGACTTTCCTACGAGCAGTACTTC.

V and J are TRBV10-2 and TRBJ2-7; no reliable D call. Trimming pared 6 bases from V and 6 bases from J, leaving 9 bases between. This CDR3 is built from 11 residues. Looked up from germline, CDR1 is WSHSY and CDR2 is SAAADI. CDR3 sequence reads: CASSPGGEQYF. CDR3 coding DNA: TGCGCCAGCAGCCCGGGTGGCGAGCAGTACTTC.

A few counts support this clone. V is TRBV2 and J is TRBJ1-1, with a weak D call TRBD1 (6 bases). The length of the CDR3 is 13 residues. Germline V gene data show CDR1 as SNHLY and CDR2 as FYNNEI. V lost 5 bases to trimming and J lost 1 base, with 8 bases between them. CDR3 sequence: CASSRTENTEAFF. The CDR3 nucleotides are TGTGCCAGCAGTAGGACAGAGAACACTGAAGCTTTCTTT. Combining the CDR3 with reference TRBV2 and TRBJ1-1 gives the whole variable domain EPEVTQTPSHQVTQMGQEVILRCVPISNHLYFYWYRQILGQKVEFLVSFYNNEISEKSEIFDDQFSVERPDGSNFTLKIRSTKLEDSAMYFCASSRTENTEAFFGQGTRLTVV.

The chain links TRBV3-1 (or the pseudogene TRBV3-2) to TRBJ1-2, with TRBD1 as a possible D gene (5 bases). V lost 0 bases to trimming and J lost 6 bases, with 14 bases between them. The germline CDR1 and CDR2 sequences are LGHDT and YNNKEL (reference sequence). The CDR3 has 15 amino acids. CDR3 amino acids: CASSQDPAGRDGYTF. For the CDR3, the DNA is TGTGCCAGCAGCCAAGACCCCGCAGGGAGGGATGGCTACACCTTC.

This sequence joins TRBV2 and TRBJ1-2; D possibly corresponds to TRBD1 (5 bases). The CDR3 is made up of 14 amino acids. Trimming took 5 bases from V and 5 from J, leaving 15 bases between them. The germline gives CDR1 SNHLY, CDR2 FYNNEI. In DNA, the CDR3 is TGTGCCAGCAGTCCGGAGGGGCGCGGATATGGCTACACCTTC. It yields the protein CASSPEGRGYGYTF.